The rows below give T cell receptor beta chains drawn from one sample of a study of blood T cells in healthy people across ages. TCRdb ran MiXCR on the 5' RACE reads and lists one entry per CDR3 protein. The sample holds about 730,000 distinct CDR3 sequences, roughly 44% seen once. Material: blood. The receptors originated from a woman aged 55-69 years in good health. The CDR3 runs from the conserved cysteine through the conserved F or W. The order of the fields is CDR3 protein, CDR3 DNA, J gene, D gene, V gene, CDR3 length, clone size. The D gene is left open where the match is weak. The listing skips clone size in some rows; elsewhere it reads once, few, many or a size class.

CDR3 protein: CAFNRAISTDTQYF
CDR3 DNA: TGTGCCTTTAACAGGGCCATTAGCACAGATACGCAGTATTTT
J gene: TRBJ2-3
D gene: .
V gene: TRBV30
CDR3 length: 14
clone size: .

CDR3 protein: CASSSLGTGEVEQFF
CDR3 DNA: TGTGCCAGCAGCTCCCTAGGGACAGGGGAAGTTGAGCAGTTCTTC
J gene: TRBJ2-1
D gene: TRBD1
V gene: TRBV9
CDR3 length: 15
clone size: few

CDR3 protein: CASTSRAQGAGDTQYF
CDR3 DNA: TGCGCCAGCACCTCAAGGGCACAGGGGGCCGGAGATACGCAGTATTTT
J gene: TRBJ2-3
D gene: TRBD1
V gene: TRBV5-1
CDR3 length: 16
clone size: few

CDR3 protein: CASSQRPGLAELEQYF
CDR3 DNA: TGTGCCAGCAGCCAACGCCCGGGACTAGCGGAGTTGGAGCAGTACTTC
J gene: TRBJ2-5
D gene: TRBD2
V gene: TRBV16
CDR3 length: 16
clone size: .

CDR3 protein: CASSLKGQGAVAFF
CDR3 DNA: TGTGCCAGCAGCTTAAAGGGACAGGGGGCGGTAGCTTTCTTT
J gene: TRBJ1-1
D gene: TRBD1
V gene: TRBV7-3
CDR3 length: 14
clone size: .

CDR3 protein: CANSLQTGGTDTQYF
CDR3 DNA: TGCGCCAACAGCTTGCAAACAGGGGGCACAGATACGCAGTATTTT
J gene: TRBJ2-3
D gene: TRBD1
V gene: TRBV5-1
CDR3 length: 15
clone size: .

CDR3 protein: CSADGQSGEDTQYF
CDR3 DNA: TGCAGCGCCGACGGACAGTCAGGGGAAGATACGCAGTATTTT
J gene: TRBJ2-3
D gene: .
V gene: TRBV29-1
CDR3 length: 14
clone size: .

CDR3 protein: CASRRVGGNEQFF
CDR3 DNA: TGTGCCAGCAGGAGGGTAGGGGGCAATGAGCAGTTCTTC
J gene: TRBJ2-1
D gene: .
V gene: TRBV2
CDR3 length: 13
clone size: few

CDR3 protein: CASSLVPTTSTDTQYF
CDR3 DNA: TGTGCCAGCAGCTTAGTTCCCACGACTAGCACAGATACGCAGTATTTT
J gene: TRBJ2-3
D gene: .
V gene: TRBV11-3
CDR3 length: 16
clone size: .

CDR3 protein: CASSLRSSQETQYF
CDR3 DNA: TGTGCCAGCAGCTTAAGGTCTAGCCAAGAGACCCAGTACTTC
J gene: TRBJ2-5
D gene: .
V gene: TRBV7-9
CDR3 length: 14
clone size: .

CDR3 protein: CSAGRTGASYEQYF
CDR3 DNA: TGCAGCGCCGGAAGGACGGGTGCCTCCTACGAGCAGTACTTC
J gene: TRBJ2-7
D gene: .
V gene: TRBV29-1
CDR3 length: 14
clone size: many

CDR3 protein: CATILSDGGLNNEQFF
CDR3 DNA: TGTGCCACCATCTTGTCGGACGGGGGCCTGAACAATGAGCAGTTCTTC
J gene: TRBJ2-1
D gene: .
V gene: TRBV24-1
CDR3 length: 16
clone size: .

CDR3 protein: CASRLGQGKETQYF
CDR3 DNA: TGCGCCAGCAGATTAGGACAGGGGAAAGAGACCCAGTACTTC
J gene: TRBJ2-5
D gene: TRBD1
V gene: TRBV5-1
CDR3 length: 14
clone size: .

CDR3 protein: CASSKGQDTAHTDTQYF
CDR3 DNA: TGTGCCAGCAGTAAGGGACAAGACACGGCTCACACAGATACGCAGTATTTT
J gene: TRBJ2-3
D gene: .
V gene: TRBV6-2/TRBV6-3
CDR3 length: 17
clone size: .

CDR3 protein: CSVQDGVGEQYF
CDR3 DNA: TGCAGTGTCCAGGACGGGGTGGGCGAGCAGTACTTC
J gene: TRBJ2-7
D gene: .
V gene: TRBV20-1
CDR3 length: 12
clone size: many

CDR3 protein: CASSPWDSPDEQYF
CDR3 DNA: TGCGCCAGCAGCCCTTGGGACTCCCCTGATGAGCAGTACTTC
J gene: TRBJ2-7
D gene: .
V gene: TRBV4-3
CDR3 length: 14
clone size: .

CDR3 protein: CASSPRVSSNEQFF
CDR3 DNA: TGTGCCAGCAGCCCTAGGGTTAGTTCCAATGAGCAGTTCTTC
J gene: TRBJ2-1
D gene: .
V gene: TRBV7-3
CDR3 length: 14
clone size: once

CDR3 protein: CASSGYETYQFF
CDR3 DNA: TGTGCCAGCAGTGGATACGAGACATATCAGTTCTTC
J gene: TRBJ2-1
D gene: .
V gene: TRBV25-1
CDR3 length: 12
clone size: few

CDR3 protein: CASSQAWTGPYEQYF
CDR3 DNA: TGTGCCAGCAGCCAAGCGTGGACAGGTCCCTACGAGCAGTACTTC
J gene: TRBJ2-7
D gene: TRBD1
V gene: TRBV3-1
CDR3 length: 15
clone size: few

CDR3 protein: CASSRPGQPYEQYF
CDR3 DNA: TGTGCCAGCAGTAGACCGGGACAGCCCTACGAGCAGTACTTC
J gene: TRBJ2-7
D gene: TRBD1
V gene: TRBV6-2/TRBV6-3
CDR3 length: 14
clone size: few

CDR3 protein: CASSPRTGRNEQYF
CDR3 DNA: TGTGCCAGCAGCCCCAGGACAGGGAGGAACGAGCAGTACTTC
J gene: TRBJ2-7
D gene: TRBD1
V gene: TRBV7-2
CDR3 length: 14
clone size: .

CDR3 protein: CSALSSVRADTQYF
CDR3 DNA: TGCAGTGCTCTCTCTAGCGTACGCGCAGATACGCAGTATTTT
J gene: TRBJ2-3
D gene: .
V gene: TRBV20-1
CDR3 length: 14
clone size: once